Listed here is a single T cell receptor (beta chain). This entry belongs to a study of blood T cell repertoires in COVID-19. For the study at large: The United States, Italy and Spain were the sources of the acute and convalescent COVID-19 samples. Nucleic acid was either cDNA or gDNA, and it came from T cells, B-cell-depleted T cells, or PBMCs.

Original methodology: Estimation of nucleated cell counts was performed using reference gene primer amplification. The protocol was immunoSEQ multiplex PCR, while the TCRdb copy is restricted to in-frame clones and leaves out a portion. For V, J and clone size, that table is used; D and trimming come from the DNA. Among fewer than 300,000 clones listed, nearly 90% were seen once. Trimming at V came to 1 base and at J to 6 bases, leaving 4 bases not matched to a gene. Germline lookup yields CDR1 KGHSH and CDR2 LQKENI. There are 15 residues in the CDR3. The sample taken for sequencing was peripheral blood. The rearrangement links TRBV18 to TRBJ2-1; TRBD1 aligns across 9 bases. The source is a woman under 40 with acute or convalescent COVID-19. CDR3 loop: CASSPQQGAGNEQFF. The CDR3 DNA reads TGTGCCAGCTCACCACAACAGGGGGCGGGCAATGAGCAGTTCTTC.